A selection of T cell receptor beta chains follows, all from one sample in a study of CD8+CD57+ T cells in acquired aplastic anemia. TCRdb re-called the reads through MiXCR, storing one row per CDR3 protein. The sample carries approximately 81,000 distinct CDR3 sequences, 40% to 55% recorded once. The sample consisted of sorted CD4+, CD8+, or CD8+CD57+ T cells (not recorded which) from PBMCs. These receptors were taken from a human donor in good health, serving as a control. Each CDR3 is given with its conserved first and last residue. The order of the fields is J gene, V gene, CDR3 protein.

j_gene: TRBJ1-1; v_gene: TRBV19; CDR3aa: CASRAGGSLRAFF
j_gene: TRBJ2-1; v_gene: TRBV2; CDR3aa: CASSEWGQGTSRKNNEQFF
j_gene: NA; v_gene: TRBV11-2; CDR3aa: CASSLDRVGRVYNEQFF
j_gene: TRBJ1-4; v_gene: TRBV19; CDR3aa: CASSIEDRGGEKLFF
j_gene: TRBJ1-5; v_gene: TRBV27; CDR3aa: CASSVTGQGSQPQHF
j_gene: TRBJ1-2; v_gene: TRBV7-2; CDR3aa: CASSLEPGRYGYTF
j_gene: TRBJ2-5; v_gene: TRBV25-1; CDR3aa: CATSSAGSGTQYF
j_gene: TRBJ1-1; v_gene: TRBV2; CDR3aa: CASSVLVAEAFF
j_gene: TRBJ1-6; v_gene: TRBV2; CDR3aa: CASSEAGAPWALHF
j_gene: TRBJ2-5; v_gene: TRBV5-1; CDR3aa: CASSFEQVLETQYF
j_gene: TRBJ2-3; v_gene: TRBV9; CDR3aa: CASSATSGQVTDTQYF
j_gene: TRBJ2-7; v_gene: TRBV10-3; CDR3aa: CAISEGTELCEQYF
j_gene: TRBJ1-5; v_gene: TRBV15; CDR3aa: CATSREGASNQPQHF
j_gene: TRBJ2-1; v_gene: TRBV9; CDR3aa: CASSPQDGDNEQFF
j_gene: TRBJ1-1; v_gene: TRBV10-3; CDR3aa: CAISDRGGNEAFF
j_gene: TRBJ1-1; v_gene: TRBV9; CDR3aa: CASSSTSGLGAFF
j_gene: TRBJ2-7; v_gene: TRBV10-3; CDR3aa: CAIRTGPQGEQYF
j_gene: TRBJ1-4; v_gene: TRBV2; CDR3aa: CASSDRSNEKLFF
j_gene: TRBJ2-7; v_gene: TRBV30; CDR3aa: CAWSSTGAGRPSYEQYF
j_gene: TRBJ2-5; v_gene: TRBV2; CDR3aa: CASSEASGFGETQYF
j_gene: TRBJ2-5; v_gene: TRBV29-1; CDR3aa: CSARDGQETQYF
j_gene: TRBJ1-1; v_gene: TRBV12-3/TRBV12-4; CDR3aa: CASSFEGLNTEAFF
j_gene: TRBJ1-6; v_gene: TRBV5-1; CDR3aa: CASSAEQGTSPLHF
j_gene: TRBJ2-3; v_gene: TRBV25-1; CDR3aa: CASSQLRADTQYF
j_gene: TRBJ1-1; v_gene: TRBV29-1; CDR3aa: CSVEEGAGNTEAFF
j_gene: TRBJ2-3; v_gene: TRBV25-1; CDR3aa: CASGDWGAGTQYF
j_gene: TRBJ1-3; v_gene: TRBV7-9; CDR3aa: CASSTRTGRGSGNTIYF
j_gene: TRBJ2-1; v_gene: TRBV2; CDR3aa: CASRAGAGAPSEQFF
j_gene: TRBJ2-1; v_gene: TRBV15; CDR3aa: CATSRRQGSYNEQFF
j_gene: TRBJ2-2; v_gene: TRBV2; CDR3aa: CASSEKPPGELFF
j_gene: TRBJ2-2; v_gene: TRBV2; CDR3aa: CASSDRSANTGELFF